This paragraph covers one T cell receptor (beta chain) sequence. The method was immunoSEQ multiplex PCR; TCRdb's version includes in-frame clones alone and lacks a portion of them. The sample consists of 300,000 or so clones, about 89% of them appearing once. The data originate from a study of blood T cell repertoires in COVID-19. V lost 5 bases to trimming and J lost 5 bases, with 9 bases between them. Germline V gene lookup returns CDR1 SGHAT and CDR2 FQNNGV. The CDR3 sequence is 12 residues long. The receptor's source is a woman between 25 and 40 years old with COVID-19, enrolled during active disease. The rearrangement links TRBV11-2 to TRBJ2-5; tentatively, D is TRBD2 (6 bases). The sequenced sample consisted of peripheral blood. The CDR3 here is CASSAGRETQYF. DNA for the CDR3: TGTGCCAGCAGCGCAGGGAGGGAGACCCAGTACTTC.